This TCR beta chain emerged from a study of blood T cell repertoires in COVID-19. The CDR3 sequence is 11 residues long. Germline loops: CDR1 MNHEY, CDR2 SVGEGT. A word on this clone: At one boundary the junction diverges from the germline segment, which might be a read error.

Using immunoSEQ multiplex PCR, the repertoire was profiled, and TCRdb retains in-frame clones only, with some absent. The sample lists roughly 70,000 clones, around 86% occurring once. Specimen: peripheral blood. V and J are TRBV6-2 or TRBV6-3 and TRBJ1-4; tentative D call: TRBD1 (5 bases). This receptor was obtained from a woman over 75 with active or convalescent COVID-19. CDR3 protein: CASSQGTGGIF. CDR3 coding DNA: TGTGCCAGCAGCCAAGGAACAGGCGGAATTTTT.